This T cell receptor (beta chain) was recovered during a study of early T cells in non-severe SARS-CoV-2 infection. Study summary: The chains were unpaired, and the sequenced material was bulk RNA from unsorted whole blood.

Study-wide results and limits: Lookups in VDJdb leaned toward anti-spike CD8 responses and missed private and CD4 specificities.

cDNA molecules, individually, were tagged with unique molecular identifiers. TCRdb reprocessed the 5' RACE reads with MiXCR, giving one entry per CDR3 protein. The data contain about 79,000 distinct CDR3 sequences, less than 15% of them singletons. Ten or more counts support this clonotype. What it binds is not known. The source of this sequence is an adult who was a healthcare worker with PCR-confirmed SARS-CoV-2 infection or an uninfected control (not recorded which). The source material was whole blood.

CDR3 DNA sequence: TGTGCCAGCAGCTTAGACAGGCCCTCTGGAAACACCATATATTTT. The encoded protein is CASSLDRPSGNTIYF. The V call is TRBV7-9, the J call TRBJ1-3, with a tentative D call TRBD1 (5 bases). V lost 1 base to trimming and J lost 0 bases, with 7 bases between them. Germline V lookup: CDR1 SEHNR, CDR2 FQNEAQ (reference sequence). The CDR3 extends over 15 amino acids.